These T cell receptor beta chains were read from a single sample in a study of cytomegalovirus exposure and HLA in healthy donors. Repertoires were generated with immunoSEQ multiplex PCR, while TCRdb's copy carries only in-frame clones and drops some. This table has under 200,000 clones, around four fifths appearing once. Input material: PBMCs. These receptors all come from a man between 45 and 60 years old in good health and CMV-seropositive. Each CDR3 is given with its conserved first and last residue. D genes are given only for firm matches. Some rows mark clone size as missing; the rest say once, few, many or name a class of expanded clone.

d_gene | abundance | j_gene | v_gene | CDR3aa | CDR3nt
- | once | TRBJ2-1 | TRBV5-4 | CASSLQGGNEQFF | TGTGCCAGCAGTTTACAGGGTGGCAATGAGCAGTTCTTC
TRBD1 | - | TRBJ2-2 | TRBV11-2 | CASSTLDRYTGELFF | TGTGCCAGCAGCACCCTGGACAGGTACACCGGGGAGCTGTTTTTT
- | once | TRBJ1-4 | TRBV19 | CASGESLTNEKLFF | TGTGCCAGTGGTGAGAGCTTGACTAATGAAAAACTGTTTTTT
TRBD1 | - | TRBJ1-6 | TRBV6-5 | CASRKETGSSPLHF | TGTGCCAGCAGAAAGGAGACAGGGAGTTCACCCCTCCACTTT
- | - | TRBJ1-1 | TRBV18 | CASSPPVTGGDTEAFF | TGTGCCAGCTCACCACCGGTGACAGGTGGAGACACTGAAGCTTTCTTT
- | - | TRBJ1-1 | TRBV7-9 | CSSSAPYNTEAFF | TGTTCCAGCAGCGCCCCCTATAACACTGAAGCTTTCTTT
- | - | TRBJ1-5 | TRBV30 | CAWSVVRGQPQHF | TGTGCCTGGAGTGTAGTCCGGGGACAGCCCCAGCATTTT
- | few | TRBJ2-1 | TRBV29-1 | CSSRSKSGQFF | TGCAGCTCACGGAGTAAATCTGGGCAGTTCTTC
- | - | TRBJ1-1 | TRBV9 | CASSPGPREETEAFF | TGTGCCAGCAGCCCAGGGCCTAGGGAGGAAACTGAAGCTTTCTTT
- | - | TRBJ2-4 | TRBV5-5 | CASIFEPGLAKNIQYF | TGTGCCAGCATCTTCGAACCGGGACTAGCCAAAAACATTCAGTACTTC
- | few | TRBJ2-7 | TRBV6-1 | CASRDSATYEQYF | TGTGCCAGCAGGGACAGCGCTACCTACGAGCAGTACTTC
- | - | TRBJ1-1 | TRBV27 | CASSLFGGAYTEAFF | TGTGCCAGCAGTTTATTTGGGGGGGCTTACACTGAAGCTTTCTTT
- | - | TRBJ2-3 | TRBV6-4 | CASSRGSSTDTQYF | TGTGCCAGCTCTAGGGGTTCTAGCACAGATACGCAGTATTTT
- | - | TRBJ1-1 | TRBV13 | CASSIKGFRGSLTEAFF | TGTGCCAGCAGTATAAAGGGATTCAGGGGATCTCTCACTGAAGCTTTCTTT
- | - | TRBJ2-3 | TRBV5-1 | CASSLEGGRPPDTQYF | TGCGCCAGCAGCTTGGAGGGGGGGAGGCCCCCAGATACGCAGTATTTT
- | - | TRBJ2-1 | TRBV11-2 | CASSLVRTHNEQFF | TGTGCCAGCAGCTTAGTTCGGACACACAATGAGCAGTTCTTC
TRBD2 | once | TRBJ2-1 | TRBV4-2 | CASSPGLGGAYNEQFF | TGTGCCAGCAGCCCGGGACTAGGGGGAGCATACAATGAGCAGTTCTTC
- | - | TRBJ2-7 | TRBV5-1 | CASSLQGQGTYEQYF | TGCGCCAGCAGCTTGCAGGGGCAGGGGACCTACGAGCAGTACTTC
TRBD1 | - | TRBJ1-1 | TRBV9 | CASSLGPGTGVSTEAFF | TGTGCCAGCAGCCTGGGACCCGGGACAGGGGTGAGCACTGAAGCTTTCTTT
- | - | TRBJ2-7 | TRBV11-2 | CASSLNRVHEQYF | TGTGCCAGCAGCTTAAACAGGGTCCACGAGCAGTACTTC
- | - | TRBJ1-1 | TRBV4-1 | CASSYATGRWMNTEAFF | TGCGCCAGCAGCTACGCCACAGGGCGCTGGATGAACACTGAAGCTTTCTTT
TRBD2 | - | TRBJ2-7 | TRBV13 | CASSLGTSGNGLGEQYF | TGTGCCAGCAGCTTAGGGACTAGCGGGAATGGGTTGGGTGAGCAGTACTTC
- | - | TRBJ1-3 | TRBV5-4 | CASSFEGAGNTIYF | TGTGCCAGCAGCTTCGAAGGGGCTGGAAACACCATATATTTT
- | - | TRBJ2-3 | TRBV7-9 | CASSSLGRVITDTQYF | TGTGCCAGCAGCTCCCTCGGCAGGGTTATCACAGATACGCAGTATTTT
TRBD1 | few | TRBJ2-2 | TRBV7-2 | CASSLAGSGGLFF | TGTGCCAGCAGCTTAGCAGGGTCAGGGGGGCTGTTTTTT
- | - | TRBJ2-4 | TRBV6-5 | CASSHRGLENIQYF | TGTGCCAGCAGCCACCGGGGGTTAGAAAACATTCAGTACTTC